This passage covers 9 T cell receptor beta chains from one sample sequenced in a study of blood T cell repertoires in COVID-19. Using immunoSEQ multiplex PCR, the repertoire was profiled, and TCRdb retains in-frame clones only, with some absent. The sample has about 80,000 clones; around 92% are singletons. Sequenced sample: peripheral blood. These receptors originate from a woman in her forties or fifties in a cohort sampled during active COVID-19.

The chain carries TRBV6-2 or TRBV6-3 and TRBJ2-1; maybe TRBD1 (6 bases). V was pared by 0 bases and J by 8 bases, with 17 bases between. The CDR3 spans 16 residues. CDR1 and CDR2 from the germline V gene are MNHEY and SVGEGT. The CDR3 region is CASSYSITAQGHEQFF. The DNA of the CDR3 is TGTGCCAGCAGTTACTCGATCACTGCGCAGGGGCATGAGCAGTTCTTC.

The chain is built from TRBV5-1 and TRBJ1-5; D is ambiguous. Trimming removed 0 bases at V and 4 bases at J, with 5 bases between. This CDR3 spans 13 amino acids. CDR1 and CDR2 from the germline V gene are SGHRS and YFSETQ. The CDR3 region is CASSLALNQPQHF. The CDR3 DNA follows: TGCGCCAGCAGCTTGGCCTTAAATCAGCCCCAGCATTTT. Using reference TRBV5-1 and TRBJ1-5 for the parts outside the CDR3, the full variable domain is KAGVTQTPRYLIKTRGQQVTLSCSPISGHRSVSWYQQTPGQGLQFLFEYFSETQRNKGNFPGRFSGRQFSNSRSEMNVSTLELGDSALYLCASSLALNQPQHFGDGTRLSIL.

This clone was seen once. The genes are TRBV6-6 and TRBJ2-6; possible D gene TRBD1, 5 bases. CDR1 MNHNY and CDR2 SVGAGI come from the germline V gene (reference sequence). This CDR3 spans 15 amino acids. V was trimmed by 0 bases and J by 4 bases, leaving 7 bases between them. CDR3 amino acids: CASSYSRAGANVLTF. The DNA for the CDR3 is TGTGCCAGCAGTTACTCCAGGGCGGGGGCCAACGTCCTGACTTTC.

This sequence joins TRBV5-4 and TRBJ1-1; 9 bases align to TRBD1. CDR1 and CDR2 (germline): SGHNT, YYREEE (reference sequence). The CDR3 is 15 amino acids. J was trimmed by 10 bases and V by 4 bases; bases with no gene match: 14. CDR3 in DNA: TGTGCCAGCAGCCAAAGGAGACAGGGGGAGGTTCGAGCTTTCTTT. This translates into CASSQRRQGEVRAFF.

The chain employs TRBV28 and TRBJ1-2; D gene unclear. The CDR3 totals 12 residues. V shed 6 bases and J shed 4 bases, with 9 bases lying between them. Germline CDR1 MDHEN, CDR2 SYDVKM. Written as DNA, the CDR3 is TGTGCCAGCAGCTCTATAGTCTATGGCTACACCTTC. This gives the protein CASSSIVYGYTF.

The chain uses TRBV7-9 and TRBJ2-3; TRBD1 aligns across 11 bases. The CDR3 is 15 amino acids. The germline CDR1 and CDR2 sequences are SEHNR and FQNEAQ (reference sequence). The junction had 3 bases not matched to a gene; V was cut back by 5 bases and J by 2 bases. CDR3 DNA sequence: TGTGCCAGCAGCGTGGGACAGGGGGTCACAGATACGCAGTATTTT. This translates into CASSVGQGVTDTQYF.

CDR3 sequence (DNA): TGCGCCAGCAGAACGACAGGGGGTTGGACCGGGGAGCTGTTTTTT. Residues: CASRTTGGWTGELFF. The chain combines TRBV4-1 with TRBJ2-2; 9 bases match TRBD1. In germline, CDR1 is MGHRA, CDR2 YSYEKL. With 6 bases clipped from V and 5 bases from J, the junction kept 7 bases outside the gene matches. The CDR3 is 15 residues long.

J is TRBJ2-5 and V is TRBV12-5; the D is unclear. V was shortened by 6 bases and J by 1 base, with 12 bases between the two germline ends. CDR1 LGHNT and CDR2 FRNRAP come from the germline V gene. The CDR3 is 14 residues long. CDR3 sequence (DNA): TGTGCTAGTGGCTCGACTTCTGTCCAAGAGACCCAGTACTTC. It translates to CASGSTSVQETQYF.

J is TRBJ2-3 and V is TRBV30, with TRBD2 matching 13 bases. J was trimmed by 4 bases and V by 0 bases; bases with no gene match: 1. The germline gives CDR1 GTSNPN, CDR2 SVGIG (reference sequence). This CDR3 has 15 amino acids. The CDR3 region is CAWSVGLAGSDTQYF. CDR3 DNA: TGTGCCTGGAGTGTGGGACTAGCGGGGTCAGATACGCAGTATTTT.